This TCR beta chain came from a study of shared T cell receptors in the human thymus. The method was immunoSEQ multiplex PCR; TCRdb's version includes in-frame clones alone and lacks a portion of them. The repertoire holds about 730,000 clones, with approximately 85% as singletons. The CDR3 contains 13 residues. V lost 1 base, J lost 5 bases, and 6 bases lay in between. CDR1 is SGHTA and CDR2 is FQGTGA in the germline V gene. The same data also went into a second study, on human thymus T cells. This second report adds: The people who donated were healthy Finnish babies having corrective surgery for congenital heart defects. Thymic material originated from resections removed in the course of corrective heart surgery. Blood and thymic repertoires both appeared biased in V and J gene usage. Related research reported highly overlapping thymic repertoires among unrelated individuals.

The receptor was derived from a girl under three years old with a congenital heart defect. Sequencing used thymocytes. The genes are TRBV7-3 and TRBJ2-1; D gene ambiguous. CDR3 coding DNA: TGTGCCAGCAGCTTAATAGTCGACAATGAGCAGTTCTTC. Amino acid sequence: CASSLIVDNEQFF.